Listed below are T cell receptor beta chains from one sample, sequenced in a study of blood T cell repertoires in COVID-19. Sequenced by immunoSEQ multiplex PCR; TCRdb stores in-frame clones only, minus some. The repertoire holds about 200,000 clones, with roughly 86% as singletons. The material sequenced was peripheral blood. The receptors originated from a woman aged 45 to 65 with COVID-19, enrolled during active disease. CDR3s include the opening cysteine and the closing phenylalanine or tryptophan. Each record gives: V gene, D gene, J gene, CDR3 protein. A D gene is named only where the DNA matches it firmly.

TRBV27	-	TRBJ1-2	CASSSSTVSETF
TRBV7-9	TRBD2	TRBJ2-1	CASSLMSTSGGASLNEQFF
TRBV28	-	TRBJ2-7	CASSLTGYRYEQYF
TRBV29-1	TRBD2	TRBJ2-3	CSVSGGTDTQYF
TRBV7-2	-	TRBJ1-6	CASSFLTLGAGSPLHF
TRBV12-3/TRBV12-4	-	TRBJ1-1	CASSLTGLVVAFF
TRBV10-2	-	TRBJ1-4	CASTRTVATNEKLFF
TRBV6-5	-	TRBJ1-6	CASSYLDRYSPLHF
TRBV5-1	-	TRBJ2-1	CASSLATGKGHEQFF
TRBV7-9	TRBD1	TRBJ1-1	CASRFHRDRGGAFF
TRBV5-1	-	TRBJ2-7	CASRRTTVSEQYF
TRBV6-1	-	TRBJ2-3	CASSDRVRDTQYF
TRBV6-5	-	TRBJ1-4	CASSYSLSTNEKLFF
TRBV19	-	TRBJ1-6	CASSIGGGNSPLHF
TRBV5-1	-	TRBJ1-2	CASSLAETSGYTF
TRBV27	TRBD1	TRBJ1-2	CASSHGTAYGYTF
TRBV27	-	TRBJ2-3	CASSLVVQRDTQYF
TRBV6-5	-	TRBJ1-3	CASKRGNTGNTIYF
TRBV19	TRBD1	TRBJ1-5	CASRGTGGLVQPQHF
TRBV5-8	TRBD1	TRBJ2-1	CASSTYRGVNEQFF
TRBV30	-	TRBJ1-6	CAWTLRDNHSPLHF
TRBV12-3/TRBV12-4	-	TRBJ2-7	CASSFLENEQYF
TRBV27	-	TRBJ2-3	CASSPPGLTNTQYF
TRBV2	-	TRBJ2-5	CASSEWAGVMGTQYF
TRBV11-1	-	TRBJ1-1	CASSLLSSTEAFF
TRBV7-6	TRBD2	TRBJ2-1	CASSLVASGGNEQFF
TRBV10-3	-	TRBJ1-5	CAISEMENQPQHF
TRBV7-9	-	TRBJ2-5	CASSVRQLLFQETQYF
TRBV6-5	TRBD1	TRBJ1-4	CASSYSSGTGYEKLFF
TRBV7-6	TRBD1	TRBJ2-3	CASSSDEGTGTADTQYF
TRBV19	-	TRBJ2-1	CASSIVAGRYNEQFF
TRBV6-2/TRBV6-3	-	TRBJ1-1	CASSNPSGRGTEAFF
TRBV5-1	-	TRBJ1-4	CASSLVGAGEKLFF
TRBV9	TRBD1	TRBJ1-5	CASSLSGTVNQPQHF
TRBV21-1	-	TRBJ1-4	CASSKVRDTNEKLFF
TRBV28	TRBD2	TRBJ2-1	CASSSPAGYNEQFF
TRBV24-1	-	TRBJ2-3	CATSDPGQSTDTQYF
TRBV5-1	TRBD2	TRBJ2-2	CASSLLSGASTGELFF
TRBV4-1	-	TRBJ1-4	CASSQTVRRVEKLFF
TRBV28	TRBD1	TRBJ1-2	CASTISRGNYGYTF
TRBV23-1	-	TRBJ1-1	CASSQSGSAGTEAFF
TRBV6-2/TRBV6-3	-	TRBJ1-1	CASSYLIGGGRTEAFF
TRBV18	-	TRBJ1-2	CASSQDGEAYTF
TRBV6-5	TRBD1	TRBJ1-2	CASTPRGQFYGYTF
TRBV19	-	TRBJ1-6	CASSIDKSPLHF
TRBV10-2	TRBD1	TRBJ1-2	CASIPTGTGDSYYGYTF